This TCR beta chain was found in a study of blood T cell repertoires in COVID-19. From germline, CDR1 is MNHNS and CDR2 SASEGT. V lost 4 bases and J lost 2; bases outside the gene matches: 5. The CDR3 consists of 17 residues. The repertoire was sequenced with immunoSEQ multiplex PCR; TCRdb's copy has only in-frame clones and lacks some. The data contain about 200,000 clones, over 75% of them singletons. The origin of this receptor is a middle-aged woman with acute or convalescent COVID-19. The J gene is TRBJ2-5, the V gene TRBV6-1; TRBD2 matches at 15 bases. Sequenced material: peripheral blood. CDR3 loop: CASSAGLAGGPQETQYF. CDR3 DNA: TGTGCCAGCAGTGCCGGACTAGCGGGGGGGCCACAAGAGACCCAGTACTTC.